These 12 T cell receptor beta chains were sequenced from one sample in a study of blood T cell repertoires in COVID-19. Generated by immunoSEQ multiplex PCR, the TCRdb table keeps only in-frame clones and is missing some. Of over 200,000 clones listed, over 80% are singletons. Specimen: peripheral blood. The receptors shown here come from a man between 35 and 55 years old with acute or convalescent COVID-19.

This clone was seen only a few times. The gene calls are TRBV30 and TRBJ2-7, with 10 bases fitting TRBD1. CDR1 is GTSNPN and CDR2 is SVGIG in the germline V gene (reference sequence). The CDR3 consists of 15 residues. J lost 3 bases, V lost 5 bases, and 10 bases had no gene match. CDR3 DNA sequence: TGTGCCTGGCGGCATTTCCGGGACAGGGGCTACGAGCAGTACTTC. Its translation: CAWRHFRDRGYEQYF.

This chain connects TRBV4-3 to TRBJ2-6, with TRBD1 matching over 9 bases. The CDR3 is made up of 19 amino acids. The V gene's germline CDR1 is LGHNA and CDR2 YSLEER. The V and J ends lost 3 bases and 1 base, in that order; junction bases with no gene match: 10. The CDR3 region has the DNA TGCGCCAGCAGCCACAGGACAGGGGATTTTTTTTCTGGGGCCAACGTCCTGACTTTC. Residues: CASSHRTGDFFSGANVLTF.

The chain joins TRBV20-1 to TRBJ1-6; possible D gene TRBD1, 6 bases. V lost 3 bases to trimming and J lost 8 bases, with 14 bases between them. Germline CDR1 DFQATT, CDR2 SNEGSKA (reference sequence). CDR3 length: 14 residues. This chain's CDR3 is CSASFGTRDSPLHF. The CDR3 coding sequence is TGCAGTGCTAGTTTCGGGACAAGAGATTCACCCCTCCACTTT.

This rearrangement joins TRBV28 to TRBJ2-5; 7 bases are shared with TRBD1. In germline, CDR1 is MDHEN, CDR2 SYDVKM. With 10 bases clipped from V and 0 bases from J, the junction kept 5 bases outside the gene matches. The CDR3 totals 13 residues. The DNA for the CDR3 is TGTGCCATACAGGGACAGAACCAAGAGACCCAGTACTTC. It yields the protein CAIQGQNQETQYF.

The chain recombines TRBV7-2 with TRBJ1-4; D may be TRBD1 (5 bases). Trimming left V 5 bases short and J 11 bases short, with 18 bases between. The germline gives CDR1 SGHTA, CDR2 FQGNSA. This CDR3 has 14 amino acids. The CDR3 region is CASSIGPGAGKLFF. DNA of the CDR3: TGTGCCAGCAGCATAGGACCTGGGGCGGGGAAACTGTTTTTT.

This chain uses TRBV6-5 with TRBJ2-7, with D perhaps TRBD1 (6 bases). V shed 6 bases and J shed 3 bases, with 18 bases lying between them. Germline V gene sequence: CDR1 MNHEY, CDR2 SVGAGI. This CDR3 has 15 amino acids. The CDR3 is CASRRSQTGDYEQYF. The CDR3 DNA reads TGTGCCAGCAGACGATCTCAGACAGGTGACTACGAGCAGTACTTC.

The CDR3 loop is CATSELGTGQRGQFF. Written as DNA, the CDR3 is TGTGCCACCAGTGAGCTCGGGACAGGGCAGAGAGGGCAGTTCTTC. The rearrangement uses TRBV24-1 and TRBJ2-1, with 9 bases fitting TRBD1. V shed 4 bases and J 12 bases; nucleotides not matched to a gene: 12. This CDR3 is 15 amino acids long. Germline V gives CDR1 KGHDR, CDR2 SFDVKD.

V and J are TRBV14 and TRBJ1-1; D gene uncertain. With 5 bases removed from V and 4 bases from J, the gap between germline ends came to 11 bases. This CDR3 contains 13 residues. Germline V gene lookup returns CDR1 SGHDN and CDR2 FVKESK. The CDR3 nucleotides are TGTGCCAGCAGCGGAGACCTTGTCACTGAAGCTTTCTTT. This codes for CASSGDLVTEAFF.

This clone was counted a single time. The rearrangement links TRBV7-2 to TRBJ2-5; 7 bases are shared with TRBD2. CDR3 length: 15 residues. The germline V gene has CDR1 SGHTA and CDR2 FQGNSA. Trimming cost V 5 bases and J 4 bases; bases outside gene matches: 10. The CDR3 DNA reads TGTGCCAGCAGCACGCGCGTACTAGCGACAGAGACCCAGTACTTC. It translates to CASSTRVLATETQYF.

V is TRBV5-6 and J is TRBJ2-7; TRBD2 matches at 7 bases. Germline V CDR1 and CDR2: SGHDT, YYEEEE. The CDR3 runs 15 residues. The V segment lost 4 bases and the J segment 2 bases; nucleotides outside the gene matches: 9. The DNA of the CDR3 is TGTGCCAGCAGCCCTTTGGGGCGGGGGACCTACGAGCAGTACTTC. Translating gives CASSPLGRGTYEQYF.

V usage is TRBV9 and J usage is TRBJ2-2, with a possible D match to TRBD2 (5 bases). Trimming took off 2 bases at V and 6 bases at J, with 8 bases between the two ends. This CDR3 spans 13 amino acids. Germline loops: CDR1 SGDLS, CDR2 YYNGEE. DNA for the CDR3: TGTGCCAGCAGCGTCCGAGGGTCCGGGGAGCTGTTTTTT. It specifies CASSVRGSGELFF.

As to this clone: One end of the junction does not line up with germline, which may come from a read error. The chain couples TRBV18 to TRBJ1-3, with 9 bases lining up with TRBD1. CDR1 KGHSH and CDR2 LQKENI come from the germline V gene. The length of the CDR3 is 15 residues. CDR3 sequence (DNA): TGTGCCAGCTCGACGACAGGGGGTTCTGAAAACACCATATATTTT. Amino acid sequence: CASSTTGGSENTIYF.